The clone carrying this TCR beta chain turned up a few times. The antigen is not known. Via MiXCR, TCRdb re-called the reads, giving one row per CDR3 protein. The sample holds about 230,000 distinct CDR3 sequences, 6.5% seen once. This specimen comes from a study of T cell repertoires in cytomegalovirus infection. Across the study: A matching HLA type, together with CMV infection, was signaled by public TCR beta signatures.

Trimming took off 1 base at V and 0 bases at J, with 26 bases between the two ends. Germline loops: CDR1 SGHTA, CDR2 FQGTGA. CDR3 length: 21 amino acids. Findings and caveats of the study: There were HLA-C-restricted CMV-specific TCR beta clonotypes dominating the ex vivo response. Cumulative frequency (of public TCR beta family members) identified carriers of CMV plus the relevant HLA.

This chain joins TRBV7-3 and TRBJ2-3; D remains unclear. Specimen: PBMCs. The TCR originated in a human donor in good health (CMV status not recorded). Some clones in this sample may be carry-over from other donors' samples. The DNA of the CDR3 is TGTGCCAGCAGCTTAAGCCGACCGGGCGTCCGGCTTACTCCTAGCACAGATACGCAGTATTTT. Translating gives CASSLSRPGVRLTPSTDTQYF.